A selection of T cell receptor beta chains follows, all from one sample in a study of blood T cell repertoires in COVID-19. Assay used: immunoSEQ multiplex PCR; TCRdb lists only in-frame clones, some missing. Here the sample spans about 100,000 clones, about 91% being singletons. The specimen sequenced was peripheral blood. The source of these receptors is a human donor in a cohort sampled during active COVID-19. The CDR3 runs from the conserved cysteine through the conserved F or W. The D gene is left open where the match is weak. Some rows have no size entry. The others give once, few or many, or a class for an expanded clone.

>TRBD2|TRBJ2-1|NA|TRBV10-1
TGCGCCAGCAGTGGACTAGCGGGGGATGGCCCCTACAATGAGCAGTTCTTC
CASSGLAGDGPYNEQFF
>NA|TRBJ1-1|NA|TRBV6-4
TGTGCCAGCAGTGACTCAAACCGGGGGACTGAAGCTTTCTTT
CASSDSNRGTEAFF
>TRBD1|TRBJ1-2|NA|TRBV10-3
TGTGCCATCAAGACCGGGACAGGGGTTTTCTATGGCTACACCTTC
CAIKTGTGVFYGYTF
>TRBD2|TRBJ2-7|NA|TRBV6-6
TGTGCCAGCATCGGACTAGCGGGAATCGAGCAGTACTTC
CASIGLAGIEQYF
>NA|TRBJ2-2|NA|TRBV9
TGTGCCAGCAGCGTAGTGGGCCTCGCCCGATCGAACACCGGGGAGCTGTTTTTT
CASSVVGLARSNTGELFF
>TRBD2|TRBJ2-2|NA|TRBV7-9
TGTGCCAGCATCGGGACTAGCGGATTTAACACCGGGGAGCTGTTTTTT
CASIGTSGFNTGELFF
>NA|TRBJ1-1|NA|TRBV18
TGTGCCAGCTCACCGCGGCGTTGGGAGGACACTGAAGCTTTCTTT
CASSPRRWEDTEAFF
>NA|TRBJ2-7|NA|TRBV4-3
TGCGCCAGCAGCCAAGCCAGGGCGACCCCCTACGAGCAGTACTTC
CASSQARATPYEQYF
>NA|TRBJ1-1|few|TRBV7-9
TGTGCCAGCAGCTCCGCCCGGGACACCAACACTGAAGCTTTCTTT
CASSSARDTNTEAFF
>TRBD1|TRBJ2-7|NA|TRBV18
TGTGCCAGCTCACCGTTAGGACAGGGCGTTGGCGAGCAGTACTTC
CASSPLGQGVGEQYF
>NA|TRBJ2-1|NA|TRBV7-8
TGTGCCAGCAGCCCTATGGACAGATATAATGAGCAGTTCTTC
CASSPMDRYNEQFF
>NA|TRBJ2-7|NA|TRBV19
TGTGCCAGTCTTACGGACAGTTTGAATCGGGAGCAGTACTTC
CASLTDSLNREQYF
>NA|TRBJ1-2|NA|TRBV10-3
TGTGCCATCAGTGTACATCTAGGAGCTAACTATGGCTACACCTTC
CAISVHLGANYGYTF
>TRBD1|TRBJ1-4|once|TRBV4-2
TGTGCCAGCAGCCAAGAACGACAGGGGGTGAATGAAAAACTGTTTTTT
CASSQERQGVNEKLFF
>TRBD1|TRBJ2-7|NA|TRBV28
TGTGCCAGCAGCCTGGGACAGGGGGGCCCCTACGAGCAGTACTTC
CASSLGQGGPYEQYF
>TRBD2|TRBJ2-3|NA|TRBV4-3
TGCGCCAGCAGCCAAGACCTCGGGACTAGCGTGAGCACAGATACGCAGTATTTT
CASSQDLGTSVSTDTQYF
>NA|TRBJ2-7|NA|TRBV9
TGTGCCAGCAGCGTAGGTCTTCAGGGGGGCCACGAGCAGTACTTC
CASSVGLQGGHEQYF
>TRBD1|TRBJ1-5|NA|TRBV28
TGTGCCAGCAGTTCACCGGGGGACAGGGGTAATAATCAGCCCCAGCATTTT
CASSSPGDRGNNQPQHF
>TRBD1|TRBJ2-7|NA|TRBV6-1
TGTGCCAGCAGTGACCGAGACAGGGGCAGGAAGCAGTACTTC
CASSDRDRGRKQYF
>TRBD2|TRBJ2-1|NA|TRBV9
TGTGCCAGCAGCGAAAGAGGTAGCGGGAGCTACAATGAGCAGTTCTTC
CASSERGSGSYNEQFF
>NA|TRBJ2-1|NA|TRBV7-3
TGTGCCAGCAGCTTGGACGGGATTGAGCAGTTCTTC
CASSLDGIEQFF
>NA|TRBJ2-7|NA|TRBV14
TGTGCCAGCAGCCAAGATCGACGGAGGAGCTCCTACGAGCAGTACTTC
CASSQDRRRSSYEQYF
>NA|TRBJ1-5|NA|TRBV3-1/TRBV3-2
TGTGCCAGCAGCCCCGGGGGGCAGCCCCAGCATTTT
CASSPGGQPQHF
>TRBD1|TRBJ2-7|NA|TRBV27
TGTGCCAGCAGTCTTACGGGACAGGGTTACGAGCAGTACTTC
CASSLTGQGYEQYF
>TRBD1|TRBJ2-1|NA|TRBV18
TGTGCCAGCTCACCACGACAGGGCCGGGGTGAGCAGTTCTTC
CASSPRQGRGEQFF
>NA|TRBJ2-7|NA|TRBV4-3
TGCGCCAGCAGCCAACGATTGCGCGATGAGCAGTACTTC
CASSQRLRDEQYF
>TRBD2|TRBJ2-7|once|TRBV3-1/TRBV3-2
TGTGCCAGCAGCCAACTAGCGGGGGGGTTCTACGAGCAGTACTTC
CASSQLAGGFYEQYF
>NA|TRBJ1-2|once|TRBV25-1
TGTGCCAGCAGTGACGCCCAGGGCTATGGCTACACCTTC
CASSDAQGYGYTF
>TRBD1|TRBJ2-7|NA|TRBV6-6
TGTGCCAGCACCCCGGACAGGGCTAACGAGCAGTACTTC
CASTPDRANEQYF
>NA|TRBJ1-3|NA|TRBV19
TGTGCCAGTAGTACGACAGGCCGCTCTGGAAACACCATATATTTT
CASSTTGRSGNTIYF
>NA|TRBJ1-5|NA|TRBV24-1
TGTGCCACCAGTGATTTGAGCTCGGGGCAGCCCCAGCATTTT
CATSDLSSGQPQHF
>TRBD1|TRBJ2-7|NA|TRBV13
TGTGCCAGCAGCTTGAGGACAGGGGTCTTATACGAGCAGTACTTC
CASSLRTGVLYEQYF
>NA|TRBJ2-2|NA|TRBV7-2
TGTGCCAGCAGCTTAGACTCCGCCGGGGAGCTGTTTTTT
CASSLDSAGELFF